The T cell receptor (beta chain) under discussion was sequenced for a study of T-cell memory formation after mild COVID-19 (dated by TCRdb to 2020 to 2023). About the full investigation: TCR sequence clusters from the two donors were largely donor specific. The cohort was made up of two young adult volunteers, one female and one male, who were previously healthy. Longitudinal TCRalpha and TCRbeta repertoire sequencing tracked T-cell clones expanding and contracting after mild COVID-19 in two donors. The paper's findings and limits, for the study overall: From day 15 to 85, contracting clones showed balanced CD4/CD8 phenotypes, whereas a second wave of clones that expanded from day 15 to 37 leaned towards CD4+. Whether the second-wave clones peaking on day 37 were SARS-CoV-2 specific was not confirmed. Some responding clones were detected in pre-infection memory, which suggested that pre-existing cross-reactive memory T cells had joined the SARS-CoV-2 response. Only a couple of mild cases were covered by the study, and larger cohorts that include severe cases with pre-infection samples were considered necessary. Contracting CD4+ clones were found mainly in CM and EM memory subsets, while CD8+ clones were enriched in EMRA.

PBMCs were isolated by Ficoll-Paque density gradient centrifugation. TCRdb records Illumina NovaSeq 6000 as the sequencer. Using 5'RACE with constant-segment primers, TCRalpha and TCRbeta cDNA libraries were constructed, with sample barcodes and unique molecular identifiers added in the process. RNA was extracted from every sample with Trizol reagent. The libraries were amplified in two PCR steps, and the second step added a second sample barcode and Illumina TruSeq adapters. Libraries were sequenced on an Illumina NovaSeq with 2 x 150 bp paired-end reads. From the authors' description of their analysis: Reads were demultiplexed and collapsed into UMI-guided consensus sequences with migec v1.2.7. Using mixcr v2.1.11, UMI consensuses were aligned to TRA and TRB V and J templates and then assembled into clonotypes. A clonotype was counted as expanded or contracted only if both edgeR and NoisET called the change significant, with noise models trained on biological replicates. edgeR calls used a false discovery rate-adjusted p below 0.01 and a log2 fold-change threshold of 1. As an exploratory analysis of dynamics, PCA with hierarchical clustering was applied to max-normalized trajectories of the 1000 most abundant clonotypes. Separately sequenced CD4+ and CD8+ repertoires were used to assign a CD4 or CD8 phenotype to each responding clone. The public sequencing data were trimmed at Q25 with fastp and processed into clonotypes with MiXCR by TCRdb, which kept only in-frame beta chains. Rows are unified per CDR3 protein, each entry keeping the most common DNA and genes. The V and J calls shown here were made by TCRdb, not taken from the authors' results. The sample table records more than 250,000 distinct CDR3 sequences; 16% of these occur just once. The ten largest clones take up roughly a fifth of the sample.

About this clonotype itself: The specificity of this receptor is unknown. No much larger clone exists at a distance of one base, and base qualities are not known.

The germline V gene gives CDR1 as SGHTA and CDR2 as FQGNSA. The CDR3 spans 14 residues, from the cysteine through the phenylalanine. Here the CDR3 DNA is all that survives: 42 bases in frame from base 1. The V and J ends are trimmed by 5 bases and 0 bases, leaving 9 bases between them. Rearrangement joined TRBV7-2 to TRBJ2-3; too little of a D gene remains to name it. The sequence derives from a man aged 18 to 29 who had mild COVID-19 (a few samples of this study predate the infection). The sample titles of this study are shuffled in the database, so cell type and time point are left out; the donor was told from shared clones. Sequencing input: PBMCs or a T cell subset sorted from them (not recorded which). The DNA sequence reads TGTGCCAGCAGCCCCCCGCGAAGCACAGATACGCAGTATTTT. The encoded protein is CASSPPRSTDTQYF.